These T cell receptor beta chains were read from a single sample in a study of T cells in localized non-small cell lung cancer. Sequencing was performed with immunoSEQ multiplex PCR; in TCRdb, only in-frame clones are kept and a portion is missing. The data contain about 830 clones, around 32% of them singletons. The specimen comprised lung tumor tissue, sampled before any cancer treatment. These receptors were collected from a male donor at least 60 years old with stage III lung adenocarcinoma. Both conserved end residues are part of each CDR3. The order of the fields is D gene, clone size, V gene, J gene, CDR3 protein, CDR3 DNA. A D gene is named only where the DNA matches it firmly. Clone size is stated in some rows and not others, as once, few, many or a class when expanded.

D: .
size: large
V: TRBV19
J: TRBJ1-5
CDR3: CASRGSNQPQHF
DNA: TGTGCCAGTAGGGGCAGCAATCAGCCCCAGCATTTT

D: .
size: .
V: TRBV29-1
J: TRBJ1-1
CDR3: CSVRFGTGTEAFF
DNA: TGCAGCGTTCGTTTCGGGACGGGGACTGAAGCTTTCTTT

D: TRBD2
size: few
V: TRBV10-2
J: TRBJ2-5
CDR3: CASLNLLAGDGETQYF
DNA: TGCGCCAGCCTAAACCTACTAGCGGGAGATGGGGAGACCCAGTACTTC

D: .
size: .
V: TRBV19
J: TRBJ1-5
CDR3: CASRGGNQPQHF
DNA: TGTGCCAGTAGGGGAGGGAATCAGCCCCAGCATTTT

D: .
size: few
V: TRBV19
J: TRBJ1-4
CDR3: CASLGPRGSGYF
DNA: TGTGCCAGCCTAGGGCCGAGGGGCTCTGGTTACTTT

D: TRBD1
size: medium-sized
V: TRBV4-1
J: TRBJ2-3
CDR3: CASSLQGAFTDTQYF
DNA: TGCGCCAGCAGCCTTCAGGGGGCGTTCACAGATACGCAGTATTTT

D: .
size: few
V: TRBV6-8
J: TRBJ2-7
CDR3: CASSYSAEVNREQYF
DNA: TGTGCCAGCAGTTACTCGGCGGAGGTAAACCGCGAGCAGTACTTC

D: TRBD1
size: few
V: TRBV11-3
J: TRBJ2-2
CDR3: CASSLQGAPTGELFF
DNA: TGTGCCAGCAGCTTACAGGGGGCGCCGACCGGGGAGCTGTTTTTT

D: .
size: .
V: TRBV18
J: TRBJ1-3
CDR3: CASSPQAGVEGNTIYF
DNA: TGTGCCAGCTCACCACAGGCTGGGGTGGAAGGAAACACCATATATTTT

D: TRBD1
size: few
V: TRBV19
J: TRBJ2-7
CDR3: CASSRGTGDSYEQYF
DNA: TGTGCCAGTAGCCGCGGGACAGGGGACTCCTACGAGCAGTACTTC

D: .
size: .
V: TRBV30
J: TRBJ2-1
CDR3: CAWRTGGSSYNEQFF
DNA: TGTGCCTGGAGGACAGGCGGGAGCTCCTACAATGAGCAGTTCTTC

D: .
size: .
V: TRBV11-3
J: TRBJ2-7
CDR3: CASSQSTLTYEQYF
DNA: TGTGCCAGCAGCCAGTCGACACTCACCTACGAGCAGTACTTC

D: .
size: .
V: TRBV11-3
J: TRBJ1-1
CDR3: CASSPHSAGTEAFF
DNA: TGTGCCAGCAGCCCACATAGCGCGGGCACTGAAGCTTTCTTT

D: .
size: .
V: TRBV11-3
J: TRBJ2-2
CDR3: CASSPGKVNTGELFF
DNA: TGTGCCAGCAGCCCGGGGAAAGTTAACACCGGGGAGCTGTTTTTT

D: .
size: .
V: TRBV30
J: TRBJ1-6
CDR3: CAWSSRAPWNSPLHF
DNA: TGTGCCTGGAGTTCTCGGGCCCCTTGGAATTCACCCCTCCACTTT

D: .
size: .
V: TRBV11-3
J: TRBJ2-1
CDR3: CASSLDRVPGGEQFF
DNA: TGTGCCAGCAGCTTGGACCGGGTCCCCGGGGGTGAGCAGTTCTTC

D: .
size: large
V: TRBV11-3
J: TRBJ1-1
CDR3: CASGSRGRDTEAFF
DNA: TGTGCCAGCGGATCTCGGGGCAGGGACACTGAAGCTTTCTTT

D: .
size: .
V: TRBV6-8
J: TRBJ1-4
CDR3: CASTGRGGGNEKLFF
DNA: TGTGCCAGCACCGGACGAGGTGGGGGTAATGAAAAACTGTTTTTT

D: .
size: few
V: TRBV11-3
J: TRBJ2-7
CDR3: CASSHPRDAHDPTTYEQYF
DNA: TGTGCCAGCAGCCACCCCCGCGACGCCCATGACCCTACTACCTACGAGCAGTACTTC

D: .
size: few
V: TRBV30
J: TRBJ1-6
CDR3: CAWSVGGGAPLHF
DNA: TGTGCCTGGAGCGTAGGAGGGGGTGCACCCCTCCACTTT

D: .
size: .
V: TRBV5-1
J: TRBJ1-2
CDR3: CASSLGRGSNYGYTF
DNA: TGCGCCAGCAGCTTGGGTCGGGGCAGTAACTATGGCTACACCTTC

D: .
size: .
V: TRBV6-8
J: TRBJ1-2
CDR3: CASSPRGGRGYTF
DNA: TGTGCCAGCAGCCCACGGGGGGGCCGAGGCTACACCTTC

D: .
size: .
V: TRBV4-2
J: TRBJ2-2
CDR3: CASSPTGRALTTGELFF
DNA: TGTGCCAGCAGCCCAACGGGCAGGGCCTTAACGACCGGGGAGCTGTTTTTT

D: .
size: .
V: TRBV30
J: TRBJ1-4
CDR3: CAWSAISGANEKLFF
DNA: TGTGCCTGGAGCGCAATAAGTGGGGCTAATGAAAAACTGTTTTTT

D: TRBD2
size: once
V: TRBV30
J: TRBJ2-6
CDR3: CAWRKPGLLSGANVLTF
DNA: TGTGCCTGGAGAAAACCGGGACTACTCTCTGGGGCCAACGTCCTGACTTTC

D: .
size: .
V: TRBV5-1
J: TRBJ2-7
CDR3: CASSFNTDTYEQYF
DNA: TGCGCCAGCAGCTTTAATACGGACACCTACGAGCAGTACTTC

D: .
size: .
V: TRBV5-1
J: TRBJ2-2
CDR3: CASSLAGDPNTGELFF
DNA: TGCGCCAGCAGCTTGGCTGGGGACCCGAACACCGGGGAGCTGTTTTTT

D: TRBD1
size: .
V: TRBV5-1
J: TRBJ2-1
CDR3: CASSPGQGTYNEQFF
DNA: TGCGCCAGCAGCCCCGGACAGGGGACCTACAATGAGCAGTTCTTC

D: TRBD1
size: .
V: TRBV29-1
J: TRBJ2-1
CDR3: CSVEGQGAVYNEQFF
DNA: TGCAGCGTTGAGGGACAGGGGGCCGTCTACAATGAGCAGTTCTTC

D: .
size: medium-sized
V: TRBV7-5
J: TRBJ1-2
CDR3: CASSLVRGRLGNYGYTF
DNA: TGTGCCAGCAGCTTAGTACGGGGGCGCCTGGGCAACTATGGCTACACCTTC

D: .
size: few
V: TRBV6-8
J: TRBJ1-1
CDR3: CASRRDGSTEAFF
DNA: TGTGCCAGCAGGAGGGATGGGAGCACTGAAGCTTTCTTT

D: .
size: .
V: TRBV15
J: TRBJ1-1
CDR3: CATSRERQLMSEAFF
DNA: TGTGCCACCAGCAGAGAGAGGCAGCTGATGTCTGAAGCTTTCTTT

D: TRBD1
size: .
V: TRBV9
J: TRBJ2-7
CDR3: CASLVRGISYEQYF
DNA: TGTGCCAGCTTGGTCAGGGGGATTTCCTACGAGCAGTACTTC

D: TRBD2
size: few
V: TRBV6-8
J: TRBJ2-3
CDR3: CASSERGDTDTQYF
DNA: TGTGCCAGCAGTGAGCGGGGGGACACAGATACGCAGTATTTT

D: .
size: large
V: TRBV11-3
J: TRBJ2-2
CDR3: CASRTPGQNTGELFF
DNA: TGTGCCAGCAGGACTCCAGGGCAGAACACCGGGGAGCTGTTTTTT

D: .
size: large
V: TRBV11-3
J: TRBJ1-4
CDR3: CASSLNRAVNEKLFF
DNA: TGTGCCAGCAGCTTGAACCGAGCCGTCAATGAAAAACTGTTTTTT

D: .
size: few
V: TRBV28
J: TRBJ2-7
CDR3: CASSYRKSTEQYF
DNA: TGTGCCAGCAGTTACAGGAAATCCACCGAGCAGTACTTC

D: TRBD1
size: .
V: TRBV19
J: TRBJ1-1
CDR3: CASSIGQGARSEAFF
DNA: TGTGCCAGTAGTATAGGACAGGGGGCGCGGTCTGAAGCTTTCTTT